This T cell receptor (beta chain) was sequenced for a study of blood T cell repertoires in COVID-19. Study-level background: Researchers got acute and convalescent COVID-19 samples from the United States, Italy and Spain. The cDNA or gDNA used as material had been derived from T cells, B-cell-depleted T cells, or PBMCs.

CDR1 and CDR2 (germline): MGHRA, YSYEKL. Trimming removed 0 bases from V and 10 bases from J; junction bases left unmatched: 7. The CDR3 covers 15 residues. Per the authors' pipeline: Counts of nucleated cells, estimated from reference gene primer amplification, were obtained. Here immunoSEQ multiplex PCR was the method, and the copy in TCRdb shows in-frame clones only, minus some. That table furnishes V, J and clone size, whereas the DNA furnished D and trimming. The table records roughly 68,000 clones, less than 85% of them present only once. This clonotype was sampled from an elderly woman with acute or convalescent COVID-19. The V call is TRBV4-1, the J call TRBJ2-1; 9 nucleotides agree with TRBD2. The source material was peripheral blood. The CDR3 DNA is TGCGCCAGCAGCCAAGACGGTCCTGCGGGGGGGGAGCAGTTCTTC. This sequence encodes CASSQDGPAGGEQFF.